This entry lists 5 T cell receptor beta chains sequenced from one sample in a study of blood T cells in healthy people across ages. Primed by a sample-barcoded 5' primer and a J-beta primer mix, a second PCR proceeded for 7 to 11 cycles. One entry per CDR3 protein, called by TCRdb with MiXCR from the 5' RACE reads. The data show 870,000 or so distinct CDR3 sequences, under 35% seen once. The sequenced sample consisted of blood. The source is a woman older than 75 in good health.

The V gene is TRBV13, the J gene TRBJ2-5, with D possibly being TRBD1 or TRBD2 (6 bases each). The CDR3 spans 13 residues. Germline loops: CDR1 PRHDT, CDR2 FYEKMQ (reference sequence). The germline V and J ends were trimmed by 7 bases and 11 bases, with 20 bases remaining between them. The CDR3 is CASNVQGLREQYF. In DNA, the CDR3 is TGTGCCAGCAACGTTCAGGGGCTCCGGGAGCAGTACTTC.

V usage is TRBV6-2 or TRBV6-3 and J usage is TRBJ1-1, with TRBD1 as a possible D gene (5 bases). V lost 6 bases to trimming and J lost 4 bases, with 12 bases between them. Germline assignment: CDR1 MNHEY and CDR2 SVGEGT. The CDR3 spans 13 residues. The CDR3 here is CASRRLQGTEAFF. The DNA of the CDR3 is TGTGCCAGCAGAAGGCTGCAGGGCACTGAAGCTTTCTTT.

CDR3 region: CSVEVGGRGNTIYF. The CDR3 DNA is TGCAGCGTTGAAGTTGGAGGGAGAGGAAACACCATATATTTT. The V and J genes are TRBV29-1 and TRBJ1-3; D is unresolved. V lost 1 base and J lost 4, with 11 bases in between. CDR1 is SQVTM, CDR2 ANQGSEA, per germline. CDR3 length: 14 amino acids.

This clonotype showed up many times. The CDR3 region has the DNA TGTGCCAGTTTAGCGGGGGATACGCAGTATTTT. Translating gives CASLAGDTQYF. The chain uses TRBV7-2 and TRBJ2-3; 8 nucleotides line up with TRBD2. V shed 9 bases and J 6 bases; nucleotides not matched to a gene: 2. CDR3 length equals 11 residues. Germline-derived CDR1 and CDR2 are SGHTA and FQGNSA.

Only a few counts were recorded for this clonotype. The chain has TRBV27 and TRBJ1-2; D remains ambiguous. CDR3 length equals 15 residues. Trimming pared 5 bases from V and 1 base from J, leaving 14 bases between. Germline V lookup: CDR1 MNHEY, CDR2 SMNVEV (reference sequence). CDR3 sequence reads: CASSARTEGNYGYTF. Here the CDR3 DNA reads TGTGCCAGCAGTGCAAGGACGGAGGGTAACTATGGCTACACCTTC.